This T cell receptor (beta chain) was identified in a study of blood T cells in healthy people across ages (dated by TCRdb to the mid-2010s). Some background on the complete study: In model experiments, template switching captured roughly one uniquely barcoded TCR beta cDNA molecule for every two T cells. The donors were divided into four age groups: young (average around 15 years), middle-aged (under 40), aged (about 61) and long-lived (approximately 74). Donors of different ages were randomly distributed across sequencing lanes to avoid experimental bias. To track age-related changes in TCR beta repertoire diversity, the study relied on deep sequencing normalized with unique cDNA molecular identifiers. The study analyzed two additional independent replicas of 1 million unique cDNA reads from the same blood draw for two donors, one aged 18 to 30 and one aged 80 or older. Beyond this particular receptor, the publication reports: As age increased, observed TCR beta diversity per million T cells dropped in a roughly linear way, and a significant reduction was already evident by age 40. The long-lived group showed more naive CD4+ T cells, fewer expanded clones and increased TCR diversity than the aged group, suggesting age selection. Donor CMV infection status was unknown, potentially confounding age-related changes in expanded clonotypes. The percentage of naive T cells measured by flow cytometry correlated strongly with observed TCR beta diversity. Total diversity estimates from one million sequenced T cells were considered lower bounds and underestimates. Bulk unsorted PBMC profiling prevented conclusive comparison of naive and antigen-experienced compartments.

The library was generated by 5' RACE. Sequenced using an Illumina HiSeq 2500. A second PCR of about 6 to 11 cycles was performed with a sample-barcoded 5' primer and a J-beta primer mix. A unique molecular identifier was introduced onto each TCR beta cDNA molecule by a template-switch 5' adaptor carrying 12 random nucleotides. At least 2.5 million CDR3-containing paired-end reads were obtained from each sample. First-strand cDNA synthesis was performed from all RNA using the Mint cDNA synthesis kit, with priming by a TRBC-specific oligonucleotide. All cDNA was treated with uracil-DNA glycosylase and then went through a first 18-cycle PCR with the universal primers M1SS and BC2_uni_R. The study's own analysis went as follows. For normalization, 1 million high-quality reads, each with a distinct molecular identifier, were randomly selected from each sample. Instead of being binned into consensus sequences, reads that shared molecular identifiers were thrown out. MiTCR, run with a Q25 quality threshold and the strictest error-elimination algorithm, handled CDR3 identification, clonotype clustering and error correction. A nonparametric unseen species model with Euler transformation was used to estimate a lower bound on total TCR beta diversity. TCRdb trimmed public reads at Q25 via fastp, called clones via MiXCR and kept in-frame beta chains. Rows merge per CDR3 protein into single entries with the most common DNA and genes. These V and J calls originate from TCRdb's pipeline instead of the authors' own analysis. Counted in this sample were 580,000 or so distinct CDR3 sequences; 40% to 55% of them appeared once. The ten largest account for around 23% of the sample.

Counted from cysteine to phenylalanine, this CDR3 has 15 amino acids. Only the CDR3 DNA stays, 45 bases, in frame from base 1. CDR1 and CDR2 are read off the germline V gene as SQVTM and ANQGSEA. V sheds 0 bases and J sheds 3 bases, leaving 14 bases between their ends. Points on this clonotype: The target of this receptor is not known. No base quality information exists; no much larger clone differs at one position.

Systemically healthy Caucasian individuals from Russia, around 39 in total and aged 6 to 90 years, were included as donors. Each donor gave ten milliliters of peripheral blood, collected into EDTA-treated Vacutainer tubes. PBMCs were isolated by Ficoll-Paque density-gradient centrifugation, with at least 7 million obtained per sample. Trizol reagent was used to extract total RNA from the PBMCs, yielding at least 6 micrograms per sample. Naive CD45RAhigh/CD27high T cell percentages were measured by flow cytometry on a PBMC aliquot from every donor. The sequence came from a man older than 75 in good health. Sequencing was performed on blood. The rearrangement joined TRBV29-1 to TRBJ2-5, with no D gene named confidently. The nucleotide sequence reads TGCAGCGTTGAAGATATCCCTGGCACTAAAGAGACCCAGTACTTC. Its amino acids are CSVEDIPGTKETQYF. Extended through the reference TRBV29-1 and TRBJ2-5 proteins, this CDR3 yields the full variable domain: SAVISQKPSRDICQRGTSLTIQCQVDSQVTMMFWYRQQPGQSLTLIATANQGSEATYESGFVIDKFPISRPNLTFSTLTVSNMSPEDSSIYLCSVEDIPGTKETQYFGPGTRLLVL.